This T cell receptor (beta chain) was recorded in a study of cytomegalovirus exposure and HLA in healthy donors. Germline assignment: CDR1 SGHVS and CDR2 FNYEAQ. The CDR3 runs to 18 residues. With 5 bases clipped from V and 0 bases from J, the junction kept 10 bases outside the gene matches. This clone was counted only a few times. The PCR used 60 Vbeta and 13 Jbeta primers. Sequencing used immunoSEQ multiplex PCR; TCRdb keeps in-frame clones, though not all of them. The sample has 100,000 or so clones, 60% to 85% seen once. The specimen sequenced was PBMCs. V and J are TRBV7-6 and TRBJ2-1, with 10 bases identical to TRBD2. This clonotype was sampled from a female donor in good health and CMV-seronegative. The CDR3 protein is CASSPALAGARSYNEQFF. The CDR3 coding sequence is TGTGCCAGCAGCCCTGCGCTAGCGGGGGCCCGCTCCTACAATGAGCAGTTCTTC.